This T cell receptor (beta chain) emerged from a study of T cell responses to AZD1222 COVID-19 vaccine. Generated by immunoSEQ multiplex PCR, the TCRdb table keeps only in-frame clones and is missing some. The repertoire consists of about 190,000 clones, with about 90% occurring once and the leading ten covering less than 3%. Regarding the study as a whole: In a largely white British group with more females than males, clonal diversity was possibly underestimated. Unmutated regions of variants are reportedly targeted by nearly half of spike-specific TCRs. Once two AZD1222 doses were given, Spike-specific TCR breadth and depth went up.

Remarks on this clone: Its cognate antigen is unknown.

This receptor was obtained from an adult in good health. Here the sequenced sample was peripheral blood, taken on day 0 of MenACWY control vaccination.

The CDR3 protein is CASSGGQGISQPQHF. CDR3 coding DNA: TGTGCCAGCAGCGGGGGACAGGGGATCTCGCAGCCCCAGCATTTT. The chain uses TRBV7-2 and TRBJ1-5; TRBD1 agrees at 10 bases. J was trimmed by 7 bases and V by 5 bases; bases with no gene match: 8. There are 15 residues in the CDR3. Germline CDR1 and CDR2: SGHTA and FQGNSA.